This record covers a single T cell receptor (beta chain). This clone was seen only once. No antigen is known for it. No qualities accompany the bases; no much larger clone lies one base away. The treatment or condition label, as the study defines it: oral pan-JAK inhibitor, 5-10 mg twice daily. Lesional scalp punch biopsies and peripheral blood were obtained from alopecia areata patients. PBMCs were isolated by density centrifugation and stained for CD3, CD4 and CD8, after which CD4+ and CD8+ T cells were sorted on a FACSAria. The library was generated by the immunoSEQ multiplex PCR assay. For TCR sequencing, RNA was extracted from every sample and reverse transcribed into cDNA to serve as template. SuperScript III was used for first-strand cDNA synthesis, primed with a 2:1 mix of oligo-dT and random hexamers. A synthetic immune receptor repertoire was used to gauge amplification bias, and whatever bias remained was removed computationally. On the study's bioinformatics: Raw reads were preprocessed to remove errors, and CDR3 was defined according to IMGT conventions as the region from the conserved cysteine to phenylalanine. Clonality was computed by normalizing Shannon entropy by log2 of the number of productive unique TCRs and subtracting the result from 1. Whether scalp clones were CD4 or CD8 was inferred by matching scalp TCRbeta sequences against CD4 and CD8 repertoires sorted from blood. This immuneACCESS table, as held by TCRdb, lists in-frame sequences with V and J called but not all clones. Of the missing ones, under half trace to an unresolved V gene in checked studies; the others have no known cause. The V and J calls and clone size are taken from that table; D and trimming were inferred from the DNA. Within this sample are a few hundred thousand clones, with around two fifths of them counted one time only. In total, the top ten clones hold around 0.48% of the sample.

The sample belongs to a study of CD8+ T cells in alopecia areata (dated by TCRdb to the late 2010s). Background on the whole study: The treated patients took part in an open-label pilot trial in which moderate-to-severe alopecia areata was treated with oral tofacitinib at 5 to 10 mg twice daily. Scalp clonality was compared across normal scalp (n=4), patchy alopecia areata scalp (n=8), and alopecia totalis/universalis scalp (n=8). On the human side, TCRbeta sequencing was run on scalp tissue and on sorted CD4+ and CD8+ peripheral blood T cells from healthy controls and from alopecia areata patients with either patchy or totalis/universalis disease. RNA was obtained with the PAXgene miRNA kit for fixed scalp, the miRNeasy kit for PBMCs, and the RNeasy kit for mouse skin. TCRbeta CDR3 regions were amplified by immunoSEQ multiplex PCR using 35 Vbeta forward and 13 Jbeta reverse primers. Tofacitinib was administered for 6 to 18 months, and 6 months of follow-up off drug were then conducted to assess delayed response and recurrence. To study T cell clonal expansion in alopecia areata, the researchers applied high-throughput TCRbeta sequencing to both the C3H/HeJ mouse model and human patients. Patients on tofacitinib were biopsied at baseline and after 4 and 24 weeks of treatment, and several of the patients also had a later scalp biopsy. The SALT score, which quantifies the percentage of affected scalp surface area, was used to measure disease severity in treated patients.

General conclusions and limits of the study: Shared TCR sequences between patients were less evident than in mice, which may be partly attributable to HLA diversity in the patient population. Many expanded lesional clones were found to persist in scalp and blood during tofacitinib treatment, and relapse after treatment cessation may be partly explained by this persistence. Unlike mouse skin, where gammadelta T cells dominate, normal human skin contains resident alphabeta T cells that get sequenced too, which complicates analysis of the scalp TCR repertoire. Tofacitinib significantly decreased scalp clonality and the number of expanded CD8+ clones among the top 100 scalp clones. Compared with normal scalp, lesional scalp had higher clonality and more expanded CD8+ clones, particularly in alopecia totalis/universalis, a pattern that suggests antigenic drive. The treated cohort was small, with a single nonresponder, so links between baseline CD8+ expansion and response need larger studies.

Sequencing was performed on CD4+ T cells sorted from blood, taken at approximately week 30, from a patient treated with tofacitinib. This sequence was found in a human donor with alopecia areata.

In nucleotides, the sequence is TGCAGCGTTGATTGGACAGGAACCTACGAGCAGTACTTC. It is translated as CSVDWTGTYEQYF. The chain couples TRBV29-1 to TRBJ2-7, with 7 bases aligning to TRBD1. Compared with germline, V lacks 3 bases and J lacks 2 bases; bases without a gene match: 4. CDR1 and CDR2 were assigned from the germline V gene as SQVTM and ANQGSEA. From its cysteine to its phenylalanine, the CDR3 spans 13 amino acids. The CDR3 DNA has 39 bases and is translated from base 1.